This T cell receptor (beta chain) was recovered during a study of identical twins. Each CDR3 protein gets one entry after TCRdb re-called the 5' RACE reads with MiXCR. Here the sample spans around 340,000 distinct CDR3 sequences, roughly an eighth being singletons. This CDR3 has 17 amino acids. The trim removed 2 bases at V and 5 bases at J, leaving 11 bases unmatched. Per the germline V gene, CDR1 is PRHDT and CDR2 is FYEKMQ (reference sequence). On this clonotype itself: Its specificity is not known.

The donors were all healthy and Caucasian. Study-level findings and limits: Twin-shared out-of-frame alpha sequences were enriched for low generation probability. Modeled out-of-frame TCR alpha sharing in monozygotic twins fell below observed levels.

These data are also associated with another study on yellow fever vaccine responses in identical twins.

J is TRBJ2-5 and V is TRBV13, with 10 bases matching TRBD2. Sequencing used CD8+ T cells sorted from blood. This TCR was recovered from a woman under 30 in good health. The CDR3 loop reads CASSLFGLAESGETQYF. Written as DNA, the CDR3 is TGTGCCAGCAGCTTATTCGGACTAGCGGAATCGGGGGAGACCCAGTACTTC.